This T cell receptor (beta chain) comes out of a study of T cell repertoires in cytomegalovirus infection. Background on the study: CMV infection plus the matching HLA type was flagged by public TCR beta signatures.

Overall study findings and caveats: Cumulative public TCR beta family frequency identified CMV carriers with the relevant HLA.

From the reads, TCRdb called clonotypes with MiXCR, one entry per CDR3 protein. The table records roughly 240,000 distinct CDR3 sequences, 5% to 8.5% of them present only once. The table lists this clonotype with many counts. Its antigen is currently unknown. The receptor comes from a human donor in good health (CMV status not recorded). Some clones in this sample may be carry-over from other donors' samples. The sequenced material came from PBMCs.

CDR3 nucleotide sequence: TGTGCCATCGGGGGTAACATGAACACTGAAGCTTTCTTT. Protein sequence: CAIGGNMNTEAFF. The chain combines TRBV10-3 with TRBJ1-1, with D perhaps TRBD1 (5 bases). Looked up from germline, CDR1 is ENHRY and CDR2 is SYGVKD. The CDR3 covers 13 residues. Trimming stripped 8 bases from V and 0 bases from J, with 10 bases between.